The clone carrying this T cell receptor (beta chain) was seen repeatedly, ten times or more. Time point noted: patch test 1, 2 weeks after DPC sensitization. Treatment described: therapeutic diphenylcyclopropenone sensitization with weekly scalp DPC. Sequencing started from total RNA isolated from unfractionated whole blood. Blood draws came before every patch-test application. This CDR3 spans 13 amino acids. Trimming took 3 bases from V and 9 from J, leaving 12 bases between them. TCRdb re-analysed the RACE reads in MiXCR, keeping a single row per CDR3 protein. The table has 40,000 or so distinct CDR3 sequences, 4% seen once. This sample was included in a study of human T cells and chemical hapten exposure.

This TCR derives from a man aged 50-59 years with alopecia areata. Some clones in this sample may be carry-over from other donors' samples. The sequencing here drew on whole blood, taken in connection with sensitization to the hapten diphenylcyclopropenone (DPC). The chain uses TRBV12-3 or TRBV12-4 and TRBJ2-4, with D unresolved. CDR3 bases: TGTGCCAGCAGTTTTTCGGGCGACGGCATTCAGTACTTC. Residues: CASSFSGDGIQYF.